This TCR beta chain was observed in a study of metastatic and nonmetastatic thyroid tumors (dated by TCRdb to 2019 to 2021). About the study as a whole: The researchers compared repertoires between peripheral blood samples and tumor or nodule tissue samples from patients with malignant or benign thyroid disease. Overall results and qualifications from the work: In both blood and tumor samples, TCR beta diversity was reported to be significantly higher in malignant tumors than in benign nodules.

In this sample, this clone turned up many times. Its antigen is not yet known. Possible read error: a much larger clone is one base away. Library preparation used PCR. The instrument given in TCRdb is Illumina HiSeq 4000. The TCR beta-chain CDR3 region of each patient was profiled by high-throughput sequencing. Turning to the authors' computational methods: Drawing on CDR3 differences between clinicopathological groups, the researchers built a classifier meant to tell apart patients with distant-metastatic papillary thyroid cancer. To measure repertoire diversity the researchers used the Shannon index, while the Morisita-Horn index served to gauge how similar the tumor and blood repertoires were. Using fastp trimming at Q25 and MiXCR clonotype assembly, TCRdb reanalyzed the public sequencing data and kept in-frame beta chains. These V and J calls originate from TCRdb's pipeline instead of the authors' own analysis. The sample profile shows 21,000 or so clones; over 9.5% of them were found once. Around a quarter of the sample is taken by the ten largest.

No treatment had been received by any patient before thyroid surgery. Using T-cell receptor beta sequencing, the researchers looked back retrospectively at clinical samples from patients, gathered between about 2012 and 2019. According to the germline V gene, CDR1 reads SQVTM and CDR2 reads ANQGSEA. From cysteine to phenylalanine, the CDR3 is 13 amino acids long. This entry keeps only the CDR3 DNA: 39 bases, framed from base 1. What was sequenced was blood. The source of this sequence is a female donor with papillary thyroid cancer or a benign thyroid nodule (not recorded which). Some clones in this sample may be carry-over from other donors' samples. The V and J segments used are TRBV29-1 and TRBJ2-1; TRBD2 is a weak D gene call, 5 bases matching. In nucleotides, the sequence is TGCAGCGTTCGAGGGAGCTCCTACAGTGAGCAGTTCTTC. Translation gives CSVRGSSYSEQFF.